Listed below are T cell receptor beta chains from one sample, sequenced in a study of T-cell memory formation after mild COVID-19. TCRdb recomputed calls from the 5' RACE reads with MiXCR, one row per CDR3 protein. The data contain 550,000 to 650,000 distinct CDR3 sequences, approximately 15% of them singletons. Input material: PBMCs or a T cell subset sorted from them (not recorded which). These receptor sequences come from an adult woman who had mild COVID-19 (a few samples of this study predate the infection). Cell type and time point are not known. The CDR3 runs from the conserved cysteine through the conserved F or W. Each record gives: clone size, V gene, D gene, J gene, CDR3 DNA, CDR3 protein. The D gene is left open where the match is weak. Clone sizes are given selectively: once, few, many, or a class where the clone is expanded.

NA	TRBV11-2	NA	TRBJ2-2	TGTGCCAGCAGCTTAGTTGCGGGCGACGGGGAGCTGTTTTTT	CASSLVAGDGELFF
NA	TRBV18	NA	TRBJ1-5	TGTGCCAGCTCACCAAGGACAGATAGCAATCAGCCCCAGCATTTT	CASSPRTDSNQPQHF
few	TRBV24-1	NA	TRBJ2-6	TGTGCCACCAGTCACCCCTTAGCCCCTGGGGCCAACGTCCTGACTTTC	CATSHPLAPGANVLTF
few	TRBV21-1	NA	TRBJ2-3	TGTGCCAGCGACCGTAAGGGGCTAGCGGGAGAGGTGGATACGCAGTATTTT	CASDRKGLAGEVDTQYF
NA	TRBV20-1	TRBD2	TRBJ2-7	TGCAGTGCCCCAGCTCTAGCGGGAGGGGGATACGAGCAGTACTTC	CSAPALAGGGYEQYF
NA	TRBV15	TRBD2	TRBJ2-3	TGTGCCACCAGCAGAGACCCTAGCGGGGGCCTAATGGATTTT	CATSRDPSGGLMDF
NA	TRBV20-1	NA	TRBJ1-4	TGCAGTGCTCAGGACAGTTTCGGGGAAAAACTGTTTTTT	CSAQDSFGEKLFF
few	TRBV3-1	NA	TRBJ2-6	TGTGCCAGCAGCCAGTTGGGATGGGCCAACGTCCTGACTTTC	CASSQLGWANVLTF
few	TRBV3-1	TRBD1	TRBJ1-1	TGTGCCAGCAGCCCAACCGGGACAGACCTGAACACTGAAGCTTTCTTT	CASSPTGTDLNTEAFF
NA	TRBV9	NA	TRBJ2-3	TGTGCCAGCAGCGTGGTAGGAGATGGCACAGATACGCAGTATTTT	CASSVVGDGTDTQYF
NA	TRBV25-1	NA	TRBJ2-2	TGTGCCAGCAGTGCGGTTGAGAAAAACACCGGGGAGCTGTTTTTT	CASSAVEKNTGELFF
NA	TRBV5-6	TRBD2	TRBJ2-1	TGTGCCAGCAGCGTACTAGCGGGTCAGAATGAGCAGTTCTTC	CASSVLAGQNEQFF
few	TRBV20-1	NA	TRBJ1-1	TGCAGTGCTAGAGACCTGACAGGAACTCAAGCTTTCTTT	CSARDLTGTQAFF
NA	TRBV5-1	TRBD2	TRBJ2-1	TGCGCCAGCAGCACCGGGGTAGCGGGGGATGAGCAGTTCTTC	CASSTGVAGDEQFF
NA	TRBV2	NA	TRBJ2-4	TGTGCCAGCAGTTCCGAGGCCAAAAACATTCAGTACTTC	CASSSEAKNIQYF
NA	TRBV4-3	NA	TRBJ1-1	TGCGCCAGCAGCCAGATCATGAACACTGAAGCTTTCTTT	CASSQIMNTEAFF
many	TRBV7-2	NA	TRBJ2-1	TGTGCCAGCAGCTCTCCCACCTTCGTCAATGAGCAGTTCTTC	CASSSPTFVNEQFF
many	TRBV7-2	NA	TRBJ2-5	TGTGCCAGCACCCGGCCGGCCGGCAACCAAGAGACCCAGTACTTC	CASTRPAGNQETQYF
NA	TRBV27	TRBD1	TRBJ2-5	TGTGCCAGCAGACCGACAGGGGGGCGTGAGACCCAGTACTTC	CASRPTGGRETQYF
NA	TRBV3-1	NA	TRBJ1-1	TGTGCCAGCAGCCGAAGACAGGCCCTTGAAGCTTTCTTT	CASSRRQALEAFF
NA	TRBV6-5	NA	TRBJ2-7	TGTGCCAGCAGTTACTCGTCGGCAGGAACCTACGAGCAGTACTTC	CASSYSSAGTYEQYF
NA	TRBV6-6	NA	TRBJ1-5	TGTGCCAGCAGTTACTCGAGGGCGTTAGGGGTCGATCAGCCCCAGCATTTT	CASSYSRALGVDQPQHF
few	TRBV20-1	TRBD2	TRBJ2-7	TGCAGTGCTCTACTAGCGGAGTGGACCTACGAGCAGTACTTC	CSALLAEWTYEQYF
few	TRBV4-1	NA	TRBJ2-5	TGCGCCAGCAGCCCTTACCTTCGACAGGGAGGATTGGAGACCCAGTACTTC	CASSPYLRQGGLETQYF
NA	TRBV19	NA	TRBJ2-7	TGTGCCAGTAGTACACCGGGAGTGAGCTCCTACGAGCAGTACTTC	CASSTPGVSSYEQYF
few	TRBV5-6	TRBD1	TRBJ1-2	TGTGCCAGCAGCTTGGTCCAGGGGGCATATGGCTACACCTTC	CASSLVQGAYGYTF
many	TRBV5-1	NA	TRBJ2-3	TGTGCCAGCAGCTTAGAGAGGGGAACAGATACGCAGTATTTT	CASSLERGTDTQYF
NA	TRBV5-1	NA	TRBJ1-1	TGCGCCAGCAGCTTGGACGACACTGAAGCTTTCTTT	CASSLDDTEAFF
NA	TRBV6-5	NA	TRBJ2-7	TGTGCCAGCAGCCCCGAGGTTCCGGGTAGGGGGCAGTACTTC	CASSPEVPGRGQYF
NA	TRBV5-1	NA	TRBJ2-7	TGCGCCAGCAGCTTGGGAGGGGACCTCTACGAGCAGTACTTC	CASSLGGDLYEQYF
few	TRBV27	TRBD1	TRBJ1-6	TGTGCCAGCAGCCTTCGGGACAGGGTGGGCTCACCCCTCCACTTT	CASSLRDRVGSPLHF
many	TRBV5-1	NA	TRBJ2-2	TGCGCCAGCACCTCAGGGATAAGTACCGGGGAGCTGTTTTTT	CASTSGISTGELFF
NA	TRBV21-1	NA	TRBJ2-2	TGTGCCACCACAGCGGAGGGGAGCACCGGGGAGCTGTTTTTT	CATTAEGSTGELFF
NA	TRBV6-2/TRBV6-3	NA	TRBJ1-5	TGTGCCAGCAGTTACGGGATTCCGCCCCAGCATTTT	CASSYGIPPQHF
few	TRBV12-3/TRBV12-4	TRBD2	TRBJ2-1	TGTGCCAGCGGCCCTAGCGGGGGCTACAATGAGCAGTTCTTC	CASGPSGGYNEQFF
NA	TRBV30	NA	TRBJ2-1	TGTGCCTGGAGTGACCGGGAAGGGGCCTACAATGAGCAGTTCTTC	CAWSDREGAYNEQFF
NA	TRBV12-3/TRBV12-4	NA	TRBJ1-2	TGTGCCAGCAGGGTGACAGCCGCTAACTATGGCTACACCTTC	CASRVTAANYGYTF